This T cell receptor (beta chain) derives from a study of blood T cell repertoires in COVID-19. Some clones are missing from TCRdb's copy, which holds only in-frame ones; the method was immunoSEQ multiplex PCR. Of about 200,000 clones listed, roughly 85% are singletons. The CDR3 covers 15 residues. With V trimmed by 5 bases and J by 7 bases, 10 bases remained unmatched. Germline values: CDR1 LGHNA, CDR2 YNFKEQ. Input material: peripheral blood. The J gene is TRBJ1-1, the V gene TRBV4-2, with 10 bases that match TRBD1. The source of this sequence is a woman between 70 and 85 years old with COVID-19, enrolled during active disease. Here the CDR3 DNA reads TGTGCCAGCAGCATCCTCGGGACAGGGGCTGGTGAAGCTTTCTTT. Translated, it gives CASSILGTGAGEAFF.